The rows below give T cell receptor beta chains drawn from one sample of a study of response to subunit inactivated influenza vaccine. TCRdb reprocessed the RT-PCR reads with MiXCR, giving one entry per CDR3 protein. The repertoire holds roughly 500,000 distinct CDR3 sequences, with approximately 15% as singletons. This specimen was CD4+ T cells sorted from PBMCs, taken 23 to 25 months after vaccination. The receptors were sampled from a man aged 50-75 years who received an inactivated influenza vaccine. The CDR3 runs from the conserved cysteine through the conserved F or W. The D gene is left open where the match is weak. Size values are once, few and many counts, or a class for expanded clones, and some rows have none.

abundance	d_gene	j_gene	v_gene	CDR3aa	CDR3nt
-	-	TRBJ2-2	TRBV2	CARALTENTGELFF	TGTGCCAGGGCCCTGACAGAGAACACCGGGGAGCTGTTTTTT
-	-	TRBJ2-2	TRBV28	CASSSGGGPGELFF	TGTGCCAGCAGTTCCGGGGGAGGTCCCGGGGAGCTGTTTTTT
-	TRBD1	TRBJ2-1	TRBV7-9	CASSRDSHEQFF	TGTGCCAGCAGCCGGGACAGCCATGAGCAGTTCTTC
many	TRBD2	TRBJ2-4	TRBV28	CATTKREYGKAKNIQYF	TGTGCCACCACTAAGCGGGAGTACGGAAAAGCCAAAAACATTCAGTACTTC
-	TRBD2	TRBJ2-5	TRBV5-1	CASSLERLAGGLLAQETQYF	TGCGCCAGCAGCTTGGAGAGATTAGCGGGAGGTCTCCTCGCCCAAGAGACCCAGTACTTC
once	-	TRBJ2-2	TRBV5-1	CASNLVRGAGELFF	TGCGCCAGCAACTTGGTCAGGGGAGCCGGGGAGCTGTTTTTT
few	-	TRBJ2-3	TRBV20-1	CSASLAGPQDTQYF	TGCAGTGCTAGCCTCGCGGGGCCCCAGGATACGCAGTATTTT
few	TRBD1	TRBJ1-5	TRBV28	CASSLGTGGDQPQHF	TGTGCCAGCAGTTTAGGGACAGGGGGCGATCAGCCCCAGCATTTT
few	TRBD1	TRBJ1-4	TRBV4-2	CASSQDRGYEKLFF	TGTGCCAGCAGCCAGGACAGGGGGTATGAAAAACTGTTTTTT
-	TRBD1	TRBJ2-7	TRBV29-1	CSVGQGQGPYEQYF	TGCAGCGTAGGACAGGGACAGGGACCCTACGAGCAGTACTTC
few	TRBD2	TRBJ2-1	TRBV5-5	CASSFWTSGGYNEQFF	TGTGCCAGCAGCTTCTGGACTAGCGGGGGATACAATGAGCAGTTCTTC
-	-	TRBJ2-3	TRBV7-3	CASSEGILDTQYF	TGTGCCAGCAGCGAAGGGATCCTAGATACGCAGTATTTT
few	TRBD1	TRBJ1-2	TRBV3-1	CASSQDPRDSLYDGYTF	TGTGCCAGCAGCCAAGATCCTCGGGACAGTTTATATGATGGCTACACCTTC
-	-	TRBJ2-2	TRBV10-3	CAISEQLTGELFF	TGTGCCATCAGTGAGCAGCTCACCGGGGAGCTGTTTTTT
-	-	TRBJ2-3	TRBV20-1	CSAPAGADTQYF	TGCAGTGCTCCGGCTGGGGCAGATACGCAGTATTTT
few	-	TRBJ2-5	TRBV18	CASSARGETQYF	TGTGCCAGCTCCGCCAGGGGTGAGACCCAGTACTTC
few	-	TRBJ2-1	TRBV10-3	CAISVLTGEQFF	TGTGCCATCAGTGTCCTTACGGGTGAGCAGTTCTTC
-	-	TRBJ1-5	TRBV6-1	CASSVRRFNQPQHF	TGTGCCAGCAGTGTGAGACGGTTCAATCAGCCCCAGCATTTT
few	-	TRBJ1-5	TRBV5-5	CASSLAPTRTNQPQHF	TGTGCCAGCAGCTTGGCCCCAACACGGACGAATCAGCCCCAGCATTTT
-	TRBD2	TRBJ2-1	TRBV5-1	CASTQSGGLYNEQFF	TGCGCCAGCACTCAAAGCGGGGGCCTCTACAATGAGCAGTTCTTC
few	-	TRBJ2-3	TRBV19	CASSDTGYTDTQYF	TGTGCCAGTAGTGATACAGGGTACACAGATACGCAGTATTTT
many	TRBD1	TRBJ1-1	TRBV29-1	CSVRTGGNTEAFF	TGCAGCGTCAGGACAGGCGGGAACACTGAAGCTTTCTTT
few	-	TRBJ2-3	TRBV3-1	CASSQRDDLDTQYF	TGTGCCAGCAGCCAGAGGGACGACCTCGATACGCAGTATTTT
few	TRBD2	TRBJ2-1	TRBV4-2	CASSQGNSGGVETQFF	TGTGCCAGCAGCCAAGGAAATAGCGGGGGGGTAGAGACTCAGTTCTTC
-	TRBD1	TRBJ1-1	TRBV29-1	CSVEAGQHTEAFF	TGCAGCGTTGAAGCGGGACAGCACACTGAAGCTTTCTTT
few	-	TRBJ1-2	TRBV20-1	CSAPDNYGYTF	TGCAGTGCTCCCGATAACTATGGCTACACCTTC
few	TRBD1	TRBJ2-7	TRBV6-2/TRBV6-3	CASSYVIGTGDYEQYF	TGTGCCAGCAGTTACGTGATCGGGACAGGGGACTACGAGCAGTACTTC
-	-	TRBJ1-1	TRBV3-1	CASSARPGTEAFF	TGTGCCAGCAGCGCCCGTCCGGGAACTGAAGCTTTCTTT
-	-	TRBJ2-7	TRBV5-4	CASSLAIRGSRSEQYF	TGTGCCAGCAGCTTGGCAATTAGGGGGTCTCGCAGCGAGCAGTACTTC
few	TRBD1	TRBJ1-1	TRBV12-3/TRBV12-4	CASSSQGVGTEAFF	TGTGCCAGCAGCTCACAGGGGGTGGGGACTGAAGCTTTCTTT
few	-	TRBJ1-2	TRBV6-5	CASSYSGPSNYGYTF	TGTGCCAGCAGTTACTCGGGTCCGTCTAACTATGGCTACACCTTC
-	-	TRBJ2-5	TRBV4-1	CASSQDLGRETQYF	TGCGCCAGCAGCCAAGATCTGGGAAGAGAGACCCAGTACTTC
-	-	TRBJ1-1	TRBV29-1	CSVGAGPNTEAFF	TGCAGCGTTGGAGCAGGACCGAACACGGAAGCTTTCTTT
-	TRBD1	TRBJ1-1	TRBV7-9	CASSLAGQGEAFF	TGTGCCAGCAGCTTAGCAGGACAGGGGGAAGCTTTCTTT
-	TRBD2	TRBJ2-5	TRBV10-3	CAIRGTSGGQETQYF	TGTGCCATCAGAGGGACTAGCGGGGGCCAAGAGACCCAGTACTTC
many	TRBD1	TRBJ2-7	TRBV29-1	CSVERPTGGQYF	TGCAGCGTTGAAAGGCCAACAGGGGGGCAGTACTTC
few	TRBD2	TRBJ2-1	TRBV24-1	CATSAASGLIYNEQFF	TGTGCCACCAGTGCGGCTAGCGGTCTAATATACAATGAGCAGTTCTTC
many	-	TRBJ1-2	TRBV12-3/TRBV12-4	CASSPGRYGYTF	TGTGCCAGCAGCCCGGGTCGCTATGGCTACACCTTC
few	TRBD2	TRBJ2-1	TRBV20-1	CSARPIAGVSYNEQFF	TGCAGTGCTAGACCTATTGCGGGAGTTTCCTACAATGAGCAGTTCTTC
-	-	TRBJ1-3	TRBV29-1	CSVEPVLGNTIYF	TGCAGCGTTGAACCGGTTCTTGGAAACACCATATATTTT
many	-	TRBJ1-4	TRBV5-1	CASSLRSGNENLFF	TGCGCCAGCAGCTTGCGGTCGGGGAATGAAAACCTGTTTTTT
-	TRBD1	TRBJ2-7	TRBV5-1	CASSKSSGQTYEQYF	TGCGCCAGCAGTAAATCATCGGGACAGACCTACGAGCAGTACTTC
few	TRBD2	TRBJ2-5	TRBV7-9	CASSRLTSGRGRETQYF	TGTGCCAGCAGCCGCCTGACTAGCGGGAGAGGAAGGGAGACCCAGTACTTC
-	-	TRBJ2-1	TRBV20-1	CSVPRAGGSYNEQFF	TGCAGTGTCCCCAGGGCTGGGGGCTCCTACAATGAGCAGTTCTTC
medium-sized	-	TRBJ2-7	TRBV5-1	CASRGSANEQYF	TGCGCCAGCAGAGGTTCGGCTAACGAGCAGTACTTC
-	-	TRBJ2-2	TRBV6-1	CASSPRGASGGQGGELFF	TGTGCCAGCAGTCCGCGGGGGGCTAGCGGGGGACAGGGCGGGGAGCTGTTTTTT
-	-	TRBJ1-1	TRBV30	CARNPTPGRGEAFF	TGTGCCCGGAACCCGACCCCGGGACGTGGTGAAGCTTTCTTT
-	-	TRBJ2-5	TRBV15	CATSRDSRGETQYF	TGTGCCACCAGCAGAGATTCCAGGGGAGAGACCCAGTACTTC
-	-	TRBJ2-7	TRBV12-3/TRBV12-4	CASSLDQGGLYEQYF	TGTGCCAGCAGTTTAGATCAGGGTGGTCTGTACGAGCAGTACTTC
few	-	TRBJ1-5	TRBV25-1	CASSEDGSYQPQHF	TGTGCCAGCAGTGAAGATGGCAGTTACCAGCCCCAGCATTTT
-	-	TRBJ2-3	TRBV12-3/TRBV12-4	CASSEYGESGTQYF	TGTGCCAGCAGTGAATACGGGGAGTCGGGTACGCAGTATTTT
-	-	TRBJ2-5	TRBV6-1	CASTPSLGSETQYF	TGTGCCAGCACCCCATCGCTTGGATCGGAGACCCAGTACTTC
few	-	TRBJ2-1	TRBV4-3	CASSQDLAAAPYNEQFF	TGCGCCAGCAGCCAAGATCTCGCAGCGGCCCCCTACAATGAGCAGTTCTTC
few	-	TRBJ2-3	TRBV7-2	CASSLGWAVDTQYF	TGTGCCAGCAGCTTAGGGTGGGCGGTAGATACGCAGTATTTT
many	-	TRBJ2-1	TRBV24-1	CATRGVTDNEQFF	TGTGCCACCAGGGGTGTGACAGACAATGAGCAGTTCTTC
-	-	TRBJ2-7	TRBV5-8	CASSLERNTPAEQYF	TGTGCCAGCAGCTTGGAAAGAAACACCCCCGCAGAGCAGTACTTC
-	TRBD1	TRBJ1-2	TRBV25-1	CASSEVDRGLNGYTF	TGTGCCAGCAGTGAAGTGGACAGGGGGTTGAATGGCTACACCTTC
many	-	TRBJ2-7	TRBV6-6	CASSYSGGEQYF	TGTGCCAGCAGTTACTCGGGGGGCGAGCAGTACTTC